These 32 T cell receptor beta chains came from one sample sequenced in a study of T cells after yellow fever vaccination. One entry per CDR3 protein, called by TCRdb with MiXCR from the 5' RACE reads. The sample records under 150,000 distinct CDR3 sequences, 7.7% being singletons. Material: CD4+ T cells sorted from PBMCs, obtained 5 days after the yellow fever booster vaccination. The source is a man younger than 45 who received the YFV17D yellow fever vaccine.

This clonotype has at least ten counts. The chain has TRBV29-1 and TRBJ1-1; D gene ambiguous. This CDR3 comprises 13 residues. Looked up from germline, CDR1 is SQVTM and CDR2 is ANQGSEA. With 4 bases removed from V and 3 bases from J, the gap between germline ends came to 12 bases. In nucleotides, the CDR3 is TGCAGCGTTGTTTCCGATAGCTACACTGAAGCTTTCTTT. This sequence encodes CSVVSDSYTEAFF.

This clonotype was picked up many times. The chain couples TRBV2 to TRBJ2-2; D gene uncertain. The CDR3 has 15 amino acids. Germline loops: CDR1 SNHLY, CDR2 FYNNEI. Trimming cost V 6 bases and J 7 bases, with 18 bases left between them. The CDR3 sequence is CASRDEQNWDGELFF. The CDR3 DNA follows: TGTGCCAGCAGAGATGAACAGAACTGGGACGGGGAGCTGTTTTTT.

This clonotype was seen ten or more times. The chain couples TRBV11-2 to TRBJ2-5; no firm D call. The CDR3 loop spans 14 amino acids. The V and J ends lost 5 bases and 2 bases respectively, with 12 bases between them. Germline lookup yields CDR1 SGHAT and CDR2 FQNNGV. The DNA for the CDR3 is TGTGCCAGCAGCGGTCAACACTTTCAAGAGACCCAGTACTTC. Amino acids: CASSGQHFQETQYF.

This clonotype showed up many times. The chain employs TRBV11-2 and TRBJ2-1; D possibly uses TRBD1 or TRBD2 (5 bases each). The ends were cut back, 2 bases at V and 9 bases at J, with 26 bases in the middle. This CDR3 comprises 18 residues. The germline gives CDR1 SGHAT, CDR2 FQNNGV. CDR3 coding DNA: TGTGCCAGCAGCTTAATACTCGGCTGGATTGGGGGAACCAGTGAGCAGTTCTTC. Translated, it gives CASSLILGWIGGTSEQFF.

This clonotype was recorded at least ten times. The DNA is left out, because the CDR3 cannot be placed on it with certainty; the CDR3 is given as TCRdb lists it. The J gene is TRBJ2-7, the V gene TRBV7-2; the DNA was not used to check the table's D call, TRBD1. The CDR3 spans 13 residues, counting both ends. Germline CDR1 SGHTA, CDR2 FQGNSA. The CDR3 spells CASSFGAGREQYF.

This clonotype occurred once. Just one base apart from a much larger clone, this may be a read error. V usage is TRBV28 and J usage is TRBJ2-7, with 8 bases lining up with TRBD1. The V gene's germline CDR1 is MDHEN and CDR2 SYDVKM. There are 13 residues in the CDR3. This CDR3 is CASSRGQGYEEYF. CDR3 coding DNA: TGTGCCAGCAGTCGAGGACAGGGCTACGAGGAGTACTTC.

This clonotype has a count of ten or more. The chain combines TRBV7-3 with TRBJ2-1; 8 bases are shared with TRBD2. This CDR3 is built from 14 residues. J lost 12 bases, V lost 4 bases, and 11 bases had no gene match. Germline CDR1 and CDR2: SGHTA and FQGTGA. CDR3 sequence: CASSSKGSGAMQFF. The CDR3 DNA reads TGTGCCAGCAGCTCGAAGGGTAGCGGGGCTATGCAGTTCTTC. Using reference TRBV7-3 and TRBJ2-1 for the parts outside the CDR3, the full variable domain is GAGVSQTPSNKVTEKGKYVELRCDPISGHTALYWYRQSLGQGPEFLIYFQGTGAADDSGLPNDRFFAVRPEGSVSTLKIQRTERGDSAVYLCASSSKGSGAMQFFGPGTRLTVL.

This clonotype was seen many times. The chain uses TRBV5-1 and TRBJ2-3; 9 nucleotides agree with TRBD1. CDR1 and CDR2 from the germline V gene are SGHRS and YFSETQ. J gave up 2 bases and V 4 bases, and 2 bases lay outside the gene matches. The CDR3 loop spans 14 amino acids. In nucleotides, the CDR3 is TGCGCCAGCAGCGAACAGGGGGCCACAGATACGCAGTATTTT. Protein: CASSEQGATDTQYF.

This clonotype was counted a few times. This chain joins TRBV5-1 and TRBJ2-7; TRBD2 aligns across 11 bases. This CDR3 is built from 16 residues. Per germline, CDR1 SGHRS and CDR2 YFSETQ. The V and J ends lost 6 bases and 0 bases, in that order; junction bases with no gene match: 8. The CDR3 loop reads CASTTTGTSGSYEQYF. The CDR3 nucleotides are TGCGCCAGCACTACTACCGGGACTAGCGGCTCCTACGAGCAGTACTTC.

This clonotype has only a few counts. The V and J genes are TRBV5-6 and TRBJ2-7, with a weak D call TRBD1 (6 bases). This CDR3 has 15 residues. With 1 base removed from V and 4 bases from J, the gap between germline ends came to 15 bases. CDR1 is SGHDT and CDR2 is YYEEEE in the germline V gene. The CDR3 DNA is TGTGCCAGCAGCTTGCCCGGACAGAATCGGTACGAGCAGTACTTC. Its protein product is CASSLPGQNRYEQYF.

This clonotype has at least ten counts. This chain links TRBV7-2 with TRBJ2-7, with TRBD2 matching 7 bases. V lost 5 bases and J lost 3; bases outside the gene matches: 10. CDR3 length: 15 amino acids. CDR1 is SGHTA and CDR2 is FQGNSA in the germline V gene. The CDR3: CASSPVAGGDYEQYF. The CDR3 nucleotides read TGTGCCAGCAGCCCCGTAGCGGGTGGAGACTACGAGCAGTACTTC.

At least ten counts were recorded for this clonotype. The chain combines TRBV10-3 with TRBJ2-2, with 8 positions matching TRBD1. CDR1 is ENHRY and CDR2 is SYGVKD in the germline V gene. The CDR3 consists of 16 residues. Germline trimming cut 7 bases from V and 5 bases from J; bases unmatched to any gene: 12. This chain's CDR3 is CAITQGANGPTGELFF. The CDR3 DNA is TGTGCCATCACCCAGGGGGCTAACGGGCCGACCGGGGAGCTGTTTTTT.

The sample holds many counts of this clonotype. This chain uses TRBV6-5 with TRBJ2-2; D remains ambiguous. From germline, CDR1 is MNHEY and CDR2 SVGAGI. CDR3 length: 12 residues. V dropped 6 bases and J dropped 4 bases, with 6 bases sitting between them. The CDR3 sequence is CASRPTTGELFF. The CDR3 region has the DNA TGTGCCAGCAGACCTACCACCGGGGAGCTGTTTTTT.

This clonotype was seen ten or more times. The V call is TRBV6-1, the J call TRBJ2-7; 11 positions match TRBD1. Trimming cost V 5 bases and J 1 base; bases outside gene matches: 4. CDR1 is MNHNS and CDR2 is SASEGT in the germline V gene. The CDR3 consists of 15 residues. The CDR3 bases are TGTGCCAGCAGTCGGGACAGGGGGGGATCCTACGAGCAGTACTTC. Translating it yields CASSRDRGGSYEQYF.

This clonotype was found a few times. The rearrangement links TRBV19 to TRBJ1-2, with D perhaps TRBD1 (6 bases). V was cut by 5 bases and J by 4 bases, with 11 bases left in between. CDR1 and CDR2 from the germline V gene are LNHDA and SQIVND (reference sequence). The CDR3 totals 13 residues. CDR3 bases: TGTGCCAGTAGTCCCGGACAGTTCTATGGCTACACCTTC. It translates to CASSPGQFYGYTF.

This clonotype was seen repeatedly, ten times or more. This rearrangement joins TRBV5-1 to TRBJ2-1; 7 nucleotides align to TRBD1. The V gene's germline CDR1 is SGHRS and CDR2 YFSETQ. The CDR3 sequence is 13 residues long. The ends lost 5 bases at V and 4 bases at J; junction bases unmatched: 3. CDR3 coding DNA: TGCGCCAGCAGTCCGGACAGGTACAATGAGCAGTTCTTC. Its translation is CASSPDRYNEQFF.

There are many counts of this clonotype. The J gene is TRBJ2-5, the V gene TRBV2, with D tentatively TRBD1 or TRBD2 (6 bases each). The V end lost 7 bases, the J end lost 0 bases, and 18 bases lay between the germline ends. This CDR3 comprises 16 residues. The V gene's germline CDR1 is SNHLY and CDR2 FYNNEI. The CDR3 here is CASIVGARGYQETQYF. The CDR3 DNA follows: TGTGCCAGCATAGTGGGGGCCCGGGGGTACCAAGAGACCCAGTACTTC.

The rearrangement joins TRBV11-2 to TRBJ2-1; D may be TRBD1 (5 bases). This CDR3 has 14 residues. Trimming removed 0 bases from V and 15 bases from J, with 18 bases in between. Germline V lookup: CDR1 SGHAT, CDR2 FQNNGV. CDR3 loop: CASSLDRAWGRLFF. Here the CDR3 DNA reads TGTGCCAGCAGCTTAGATCGGGCTTGGGGCAGGTTGTTCTTC. The full variable domain, completed using reference TRBV11-2 and TRBJ2-1, is EAGVAQSPRYKIIEKRQSVAFWCNPISGHATLYWYQQILGQGPKLLIQFQNNGVVDDSQLPKDRFSAERLKGVDSTLKIQPAKLEDSAVYLCASSLDRAWGRLFFGPGTRLTVL.

Ten or more counts support this clonotype. The chain has TRBV14 and TRBJ2-1; 7 bases match TRBD2. There are 15 residues in the CDR3. Germline trimming cut 4 bases from V and 10 bases from J; bases unmatched to any gene: 13. CDR1 is SGHDN and CDR2 is FVKESK in the germline V gene. CDR3 nucleotides: TGTGCCAGCAGCCCAACATTGGGACTACCAAGGGAGCAGTTCTTC. Translation: CASSPTLGLPREQFF.

This clonotype was seen a few times. The chain employs TRBV18 and TRBJ1-5; TRBD1 agrees at 7 bases. The trim removed 5 bases at V and 2 bases at J, leaving 6 bases unmatched. CDR1 KGHSH and CDR2 LQKENI come from the germline V gene. This CDR3 is 15 amino acids long. The CDR3 region has the DNA TGTGCCAGCTCAACGACAGGGCCGGGCAATCAGCCCCAGCATTTT. Translating it yields CASSTTGPGNQPQHF. Full variable domain (rest looked up from reference TRBV18 and TRBJ1-5): NAGVMQNPRHLVRRRGQEARLRCSPMKGHSHVYWYRQLPEEGLKFMVYLQKENIIDESGMPKERFSAEFPKEGPSILRIQQVVRGDSAAYFCASSTTGPGNQPQHFGDGTRLSIL.

In its sample, this clonotype was seen many times. The chain combines TRBV20-1 with TRBJ2-7; 9 bases match TRBD1. Germline V gives CDR1 DFQATT, CDR2 SNEGSKA (reference sequence). This CDR3 comprises 14 residues. J lost 6 bases, V lost 4 bases, and 10 bases had no gene match. Written as DNA, the CDR3 is TGCAGTGCTATCACAGGGGGCGCGACGGTCGAGCAGTACTTC. This codes for CSAITGGATVEQYF.

This clonotype was counted at least ten times. The chain is built from TRBV20-1 and TRBJ2-1; no definite D call. Germline-derived CDR1 and CDR2 are DFQATT and SNEGSKA (reference sequence). Trimming removed 5 bases at V and 2 bases at J, with 10 bases between. The length of the CDR3 is 13 residues. This CDR3 is CSAGGTPYNEQFF. Written as DNA, the CDR3 is TGCAGTGCTGGTGGAACACCCTACAATGAGCAGTTCTTC.

At least ten counts were recorded for this clonotype. The rearrangement joins TRBV28 to TRBJ2-4; D unclear. Germline CDR1 MDHEN, CDR2 SYDVKM. The CDR3 is 14 residues long. V lost 6 bases and J 1 base, leaving 10 bases between the germline ends. The CDR3 nucleotides read TGTGCCAGCAGACCCCCAGGTGCCAAAAACATTCAGTACTTC. Amino acid sequence: CASRPPGAKNIQYF.

A remark on this clonotype: A much more abundant neighbour one base away suggests this may be a read error. The genes are TRBV5-6 and TRBJ1-2; the match to TRBD1 covers 8 bases. Unmatched junction bases numbered 8, after V lost 3 bases and J lost 7 bases. The CDR3 spans 14 residues. Germline CDR1 is SGHDT and CDR2 is YYEEEE. Written as DNA, the CDR3 is TGTGCCAGCAGCTATCGGGACAGGACCTTTGGCTACACCTTC. Translation gives CASSYRDRTFGYTF. Complete variable domain (other parts from reference TRBV5-6 and TRBJ1-2): DAGVTQSPTHLIKTRGQQVTLRCSPKSGHDTVSWYQQALGQGPQFIFQYYEEEERQRGNFPDRFSGHQFPNYSSELNVNALLLGDSALYLCASSYRDRTFGYTFGSGTRLTVV.

The genes are TRBV28 and TRBJ2-7; TRBD1 matches 9 bases. This CDR3 is built from 14 residues. Germline CDR1 and CDR2: MDHEN and SYDVKM. V trimming: 5 bases; J trimming: 3 bases; junction bases outside the gene matches: 5. The CDR3 region is CASSTGGANYEQYF. Here the CDR3 DNA reads TGTGCCAGCAGTACAGGGGGCGCTAACTACGAGCAGTACTTC.

The rearrangement joins TRBV2 to TRBJ2-1, with TRBD2 matching over 13 bases. Unmatched junction bases numbered 0, after V lost 4 bases and J lost 6 bases. Germline-derived CDR1 and CDR2 are SNHLY and FYNNEI. The CDR3 is 14 residues long. CDR3 sequence reads: CASSGLAGGNEQFF. The DNA for the CDR3 is TGTGCCAGCAGTGGACTAGCGGGAGGCAATGAGCAGTTCTTC.

A remark on this clonotype: This may stem from a read error, because a much larger clone lies one nucleotide away. V usage is TRBV5-1 and J usage is TRBJ2-1, with unresolved D. This CDR3 has 12 amino acids. Trimming removed 6 bases from V and 9 bases from J, with 13 bases in between. CDR1 and CDR2 (germline): SGHRS, YFSETQ. CDR3 amino acids: CASKGLHAEQFF. The DNA for the CDR3 is TGCGCCAGCAAAGGGCTTCACGCTGAGCAGTTCTTC.

The table lists this clonotype with many counts. The chain links TRBV5-1 to TRBJ1-1; D uncertain. The germline V gene encodes CDR1 SGHRS and CDR2 YFSETQ. CDR3 size: 15 residues. Trimming removed 0 bases from V and 5 bases from J, with 14 bases in between. The CDR3 DNA sequence: TGCGCCAGCAGCTTGGATCTGGGAGGAGGGACTGAAGCTTTCTTT. Encoded protein: CASSLDLGGGTEAFF.

This clonotype was seen repeatedly, ten times or more. The chain joins TRBV4-3 to TRBJ1-2; a weak D match, TRBD1 (5 bases). The CDR3 spans 18 residues. Trimming stripped 1 base from V and 0 bases from J, with 18 bases between. Germline CDR1 reads LGHNA; CDR2 reads YSLEER. The CDR3 nucleotides are TGCGCCAGCAGCCAAGGGGCCCACCGAGCGGGGGCTAACTATGGCTACACCTTC. It yields the protein CASSQGAHRAGANYGYTF.

In this sample, this clonotype turned up a few times. CDR3 loop: CASSRDREGYTF. Written as DNA, the CDR3 is TGTGCCAGCAGCCGGGACAGGGAAGGGTACACCTTC. The chain uses TRBV12-3 or TRBV12-4 and TRBJ1-2; TRBD1 matches 9 bases. The CDR3 sequence is 12 residues long. After removal of 6 bases from V and 11 bases from J, the junction contained 7 bases not matched to a gene.

This clonotype has a count of ten or more. The chain links TRBV7-9 to TRBJ2-5; 7 positions match TRBD2. This CDR3 is 13 amino acids long. Germline V gives CDR1 SEHNR, CDR2 FQNEAQ (reference sequence). Trimming took 11 bases from V and 3 from J; bases not matched to a gene: 9. The CDR3 protein is CAGQLSGKETQYF. As DNA, the CDR3 is TGTGCCGGACAACTAAGCGGGAAAGAGACCCAGTACTTC. Variable domain in full (rest from reference TRBV7-9 and TRBJ2-5): DTGVSQNPRHKITKRGQNVTFRCDPISEHNRLYWYRQTLGQGPEFLTYFQNEAQLEKSRLLSDRFSAERPKGSFSTLEIQRTEQGDSAMYLCAGQLSGKETQYFGPGTRLLVL.

This clonotype was seen many times. The chain employs TRBV19 and TRBJ2-1; D may be TRBD2 (6 bases). Germline values: CDR1 LNHDA, CDR2 SQIVND (reference sequence). The CDR3 is 17 residues long. V was trimmed by 7 bases and J by 1 base, leaving 20 bases between them. This chain's CDR3 is CASKGVLGGRSYNEQFF. The CDR3 nucleotides are TGTGCCAGTAAAGGGGTACTGGGGGGAAGGTCCTACAATGAGCAGTTCTTC.